Given below is one T cell receptor beta chain in context. Antigen: not known. This sample was included in a study of radiation and T cells in renal cell carcinoma. As to treatment: 15 Gy SBRT to primary tumor, nephrectomy 4 weeks later. Study observations and caveats: No pretreatment tumor biopsies were available for baseline clonotypes.

Trimming at V came to 5 bases and at J to 8 bases, leaving 4 bases not matched to a gene. The CDR3 is 14 residues long. CDR1 and CDR2 from the germline V gene are MNHEY and SVGAGI. The repertoire was sequenced with immunoSEQ multiplex PCR; TCRdb's copy has only in-frame clones and lacks some. Of several thousand clones listed, 62% are singletons. This chain uses TRBV6-5 with TRBJ2-1; 12 bases are shared with TRBD2. The input for sequencing was tumor tissue, taken from a patient whose treatment included radiotherapy and nephrectomy. The clonotype was recovered from a woman aged 55-70 years with renal cell carcinoma. CDR3 sequence (DNA): TGTGCCAGCAGTAGACTAGCGGGAGTGTATGAGCAGTTCTTC. Protein sequence: CASSRLAGVYEQFF.